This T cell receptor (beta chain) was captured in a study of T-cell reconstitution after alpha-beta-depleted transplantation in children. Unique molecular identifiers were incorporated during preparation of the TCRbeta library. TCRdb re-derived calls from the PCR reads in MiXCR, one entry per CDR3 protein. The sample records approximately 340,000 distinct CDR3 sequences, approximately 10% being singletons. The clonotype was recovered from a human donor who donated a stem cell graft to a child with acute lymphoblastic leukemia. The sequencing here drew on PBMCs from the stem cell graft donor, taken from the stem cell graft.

The CDR3 reads CASWRVPGSYNEQFF. For the CDR3, the DNA is TGCGCCAGCTGGCGGGTCCCCGGCTCCTACAATGAGCAGTTCTTC. The chain joins TRBV5-1 to TRBJ2-1; tentatively, D is TRBD2 (5 bases). This CDR3 contains 15 residues. Deletions cut 7 bases from V and 0 bases from J, with 14 bases between. Germline values: CDR1 SGHRS, CDR2 YFSETQ. Drawing the rest from reference TRBV5-1 and TRBJ2-1, the complete variable domain is KAGVTQTPRYLIKTRGQQVTLSCSPISGHRSVSWYQQTPGQGLQFLFEYFSETQRNKGNFPGRFSGRQFSNSRSEMNVSTLELGDSALYLCASWRVPGSYNEQFFGPGTRLTVL.